The rows below give T cell receptor beta chains drawn from one sample of a study of beta chain features in type 1 diabetes. The protocol was immunoSEQ multiplex PCR, while the TCRdb copy is restricted to in-frame clones and leaves out a portion. The sample consists of 95,000 to 150,000 clones, roughly 15% of them appearing once. Sequenced: central memory CD4+ T cells from blood. These receptors all stem from a man in his thirties or forties with type 1 diabetes. The CDR3 runs from the conserved cysteine through the conserved F or W. Fields, in order: clone size, V gene, J gene, D gene, CDR3 DNA, CDR3 protein. D genes are given only for firm matches. The size field is filled for only some rows; it gives once, few, many or a size class.

few	TRBV29-1	TRBJ1-1	TRBD1	TGCAGCGTTGGGACCTTCGACAGGGGGACTTTCTTT	CSVGTFDRGTFF
few	TRBV10-3	TRBJ2-1	TRBD2	TGTGCCATCAGTCTCGCGGGGGACGCCTACAATGAGCAGTTCTTC	CAISLAGDAYNEQFF
many	TRBV7-3	TRBJ2-7	.	TGTGCCAGCAGCTTCTCCGGGACGGGGTCCTACGAGCAGTACTTC	CASSFSGTGSYEQYF
few	TRBV11-2	TRBJ2-2	.	TGTGCCAGCAGCCCCCGGGCCCTACAGCTCGGGGAGCTGTTTTTT	CASSPRALQLGELFF
.	TRBV14	TRBJ2-2	.	TGTGCCAGCAGCCCACAGGGAGCCGGGGAGCTGTTTTTT	CASSPQGAGELFF
few	TRBV28	TRBJ2-7	TRBD2	TGTGCCAGCAGTTTAGGGGGACTAGCGGGGGACGCCTACGAGCAGTACTTC	CASSLGGLAGDAYEQYF
few	TRBV20-1	TRBJ1-1	.	TGCAGTGCTAGTCACCTTCCTGAAGCTTTCTTT	CSASHLPEAFF
.	TRBV19	TRBJ2-1	.	TGTGCCAGTAGTCCAAGAGGGTACAATGAGCAGTTCTTC	CASSPRGYNEQFF
.	TRBV7-6	TRBJ1-2	.	TGTGCCAGCAGCTTGCTCGGTTATGGCTACACCTTC	CASSLLGYGYTF
.	TRBV18	TRBJ2-1	TRBD1	TGTGCCAGCTCATCGACAGGGGGGCCCGGCAATGAGCAGTTCTTC	CASSSTGGPGNEQFF
.	TRBV6-6	TRBJ2-7	.	TGTGCCAGCAGTTACCCGGGACGTAGCTCCTACGAGCAGTACTTC	CASSYPGRSSYEQYF
many	TRBV7-2	TRBJ2-3	.	TGTGCCAGCAGCTTCCTCAGGGATACGCAGTATTTT	CASSFLRDTQYF
few	TRBV7-9	TRBJ2-4	.	TGTGCCAGCAGGCCTTTCGGGCAGGGGCAGGTTAACATTCAGTACTTC	CASRPFGQGQVNIQYF
.	TRBV7-9	TRBJ2-7	.	TGTGCCAGCAGCTTAGAAAGACAGAGCTACGAGCAGTACTTC	CASSLERQSYEQYF
.	TRBV5-1	TRBJ2-1	TRBD1	TGCGCCAGCAGCGCTGGACAGGGCAATGAGCAGTTCTTC	CASSAGQGNEQFF
.	TRBV28	TRBJ2-7	TRBD1	TGTGCCAGCAGTCCCAGACAGGGATTTACCTACGAGCAGTACTTC	CASSPRQGFTYEQYF
.	TRBV7-2	TRBJ2-5	TRBD2	TGTGCCAGCAGCTTCAGCGGGGGCCGTCAAGAGACCCAGTACTTC	CASSFSGGRQETQYF
few	TRBV11-3	TRBJ2-5	.	TGTGCCAGCAGCTTAAGAGGGATGGAGACCCAGTACTTC	CASSLRGMETQYF
.	TRBV7-2	TRBJ2-7	TRBD2	TGTGCCAGCAGTCGCACTAGCGGGCCCGGATACGAGCAGTACTTC	CASSRTSGPGYEQYF
.	TRBV11-3	TRBJ2-1	TRBD1	TGTGCCAGCAGCTACCAGACGGGACAGGGATGGGAGCAGTTCTTC	CASSYQTGQGWEQFF
few	TRBV7-7	TRBJ2-1	TRBD1	TGTGCCATCTGGGACAGGAGGAGGAATGAGCAGTTCTTC	CAIWDRRRNEQFF
.	TRBV7-9	TRBJ1-2	.	TGTGCCAGCAGCTCAGACTTCTATGGCTACACCTTC	CASSSDFYGYTF
few	TRBV6-5	TRBJ1-1	.	TGTGCCAGCAGACGCACACAGAACACTGAAGCTTTCTTT	CASRRTQNTEAFF
.	TRBV7-9	TRBJ2-4	TRBD1	TGTGCCAGCAGCTCCGGACAGGGAAGAATTCAGTACTTC	CASSSGQGRIQYF
few	TRBV30	TRBJ1-5	.	TGTGCCTGGAGTCCTCAGGGGAATCAGCCCCAGCATTTT	CAWSPQGNQPQHF
many	TRBV11-2	TRBJ2-3	TRBD2	TGTGCCAGCAGCTCTCTCCGACCCAGCGGGAGAACGCAGTATTTT	CASSSLRPSGRTQYF
.	TRBV9	TRBJ2-5	TRBD2	TGTGCCAGCAGCGAGGGACTAATATTACAAGAGACCCAGTACTTC	CASSEGLILQETQYF
few	TRBV29-1	TRBJ2-1	TRBD2	TGCAGCGTCGAAACTAGCGGGGGGGGTGAGCAGTTCTTC	CSVETSGGGEQFF
.	TRBV2	TRBJ2-3	.	TGTGCCAGCAGTGACAGTGCTAGCACAGATACGCAGTATTTT	CASSDSASTDTQYF
.	TRBV1	TRBJ2-5	.	TGCACCAGCAGCCACCTCGGACTAGCCGGAGAGACCCAGTACTTC	CTSSHLGLAGETQYF
.	TRBV10-3	TRBJ2-7	TRBD2	TGTGCCATCAGTGAGTCGACTAGCAACTCCTACGAGCAGTACTTC	CAISESTSNSYEQYF
.	TRBV5-1	TRBJ2-1	TRBD2	TGCGCCAGCAGCCGCCACCCCGGGACTAGAGACAATGAGCAGTTCTTC	CASSRHPGTRDNEQFF
.	TRBV7-9	TRBJ2-3	TRBD2	TGTGCCAGCAGCTTGATCAGCGGGGCCACAGATACGCAGTATTTT	CASSLISGATDTQYF
.	TRBV5-1	TRBJ1-2	.	TGCGCCAGCAGCTTATGGGACGGAAACTATGGCTACACCTTC	CASSLWDGNYGYTF
few	TRBV7-2	TRBJ2-3	.	TGTGCCAGCAGCCCCTTTGGTTCAGATACGCAGTATTTT	CASSPFGSDTQYF
many	TRBV13	TRBJ1-1	.	TGTGCCAGCAGCTCCAACACTGAAGCTTTCTTT	CASSSNTEAFF
few	TRBV11-2	TRBJ2-3	TRBD2	TGTGCCAGCAGCTTCGGTTCTAGCGGGGGATCAAACACAGATACGCAGTATTTT	CASSFGSSGGSNTDTQYF
few	TRBV25-1	TRBJ2-3	.	TGTGCCAGCAGTGCAATGGGGCAGGGGACAGATACGCAGTATTTT	CASSAMGQGTDTQYF
.	TRBV7-2	TRBJ2-1	.	TGTGCCAGCAGCTTAGTGGGGGGAGCCTTTAATGAGCAGTTCTTC	CASSLVGGAFNEQFF
.	TRBV9	TRBJ2-1	.	TGTGCCAGCAGCGAGGGCGGGGGCACCTCCTACAATGAGCAGTTCTTC	CASSEGGGTSYNEQFF
.	TRBV29-1	TRBJ1-1	.	TGCAGCGTTGAAGCGGGGGCGTTCACTGAAGCTTTCTTT	CSVEAGAFTEAFF
few	TRBV7-9	TRBJ2-1	TRBD2	TGTGCCAGCAGCGGTAGCGGGGGGGCGCAGTTCTTC	CASSGSGGAQFF
.	TRBV9	TRBJ2-3	.	TGTGCCAGCAGCCCACTACTTAACCCAGATACGCAGTATTTT	CASSPLLNPDTQYF
.	TRBV7-2	TRBJ2-1	.	TGTGCCAGCAGCTTAGAGTCCAGAAACAATGAGCAGTTCTTC	CASSLESRNNEQFF